The clone carrying this T cell receptor (beta chain) was observed a handful of times. The CDR3 length is 16 residues. Germline assignment: CDR1 MNHEY and CDR2 SMNVEV (reference sequence). The ends lost 5 bases at V and 4 bases at J; junction bases unmatched: 12. As originally analysed: Amplifying reference gene primers gave estimates of nucleated cell counts. This table comes from immunoSEQ multiplex PCR, and its TCRdb copy is limited to in-frame clones, with some not included. The V and J calls and clone size were taken over from that table, and D and trimming were inferred from the DNA. The sample gives about 110,000 clones, over 75% of which show up once; 4% to 4.5% is in the top ten. This record belongs to a study of blood T cell repertoires in COVID-19. Across the study: Donors in the United States, Italy and Spain gave samples during acute or convalescent COVID-19. Sample material is recorded as cDNA or gDNA derived from T cells, B-cell-depleted T cells, or PBMCs.

Sequenced input: peripheral blood. V gene TRBV27 combines with J gene TRBJ1-2; TRBD1 matches 8 bases. The receptor was derived from a woman between 70 and 85 years old with acute or convalescent COVID-19. The chain's CDR3 is CASSQNNRGNIYGYTF. The DNA of the CDR3 is TGTGCCAGCAGTCAAAATAACAGGGGGAACATCTATGGCTACACCTTC.